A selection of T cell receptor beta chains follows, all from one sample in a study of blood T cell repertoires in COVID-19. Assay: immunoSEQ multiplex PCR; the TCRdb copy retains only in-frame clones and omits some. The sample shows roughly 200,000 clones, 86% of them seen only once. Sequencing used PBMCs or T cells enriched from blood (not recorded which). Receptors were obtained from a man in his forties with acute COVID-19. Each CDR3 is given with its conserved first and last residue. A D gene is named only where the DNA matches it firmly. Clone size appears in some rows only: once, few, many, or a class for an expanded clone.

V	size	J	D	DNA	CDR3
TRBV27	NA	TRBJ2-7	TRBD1	TGTGCCAGCTCGACGGGACAGGGTCGCCACGAGCAGTACTTC	CASSTGQGRHEQYF
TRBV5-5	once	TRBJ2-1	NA	TGTGCCAGCAGGTTGCAAGGGGAAGGGGTCTACAATGAGCAGTTCTTC	CASRLQGEGVYNEQFF
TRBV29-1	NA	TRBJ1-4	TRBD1	TGCAGCGTACTTTCCGGGACAGTGGACACTAATGAAAAACTGTTTTTT	CSVLSGTVDTNEKLFF
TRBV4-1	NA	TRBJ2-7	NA	TGCGCCAGCAGCCAAGGGGCTCACGGGGCCTACGAGCAGTACTTC	CASSQGAHGAYEQYF
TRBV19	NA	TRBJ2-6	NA	TGTGCCAGTAGCAGTGGGCCTGGGGCCAACGTCCTGACTTTC	CASSSGPGANVLTF
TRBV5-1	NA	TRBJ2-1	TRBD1	TGCGCCAGCAGCCTCCGGACAGGGGACTACAATGAGCAGTTCTTC	CASSLRTGDYNEQFF
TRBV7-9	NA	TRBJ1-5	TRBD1	TGTGCCAGCAGCGGGACAGGGGCAAATCAGCCCCAGCATTTT	CASSGTGANQPQHF
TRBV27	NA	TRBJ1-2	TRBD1	TGTGCCCCGCTTCCACCCCGGGACAGAAAGAACTATGGCTACACCTTC	CAPLPPRDRKNYGYTF
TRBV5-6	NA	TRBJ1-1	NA	TGTGCCAGCAGCCCCGGAGGCGGCCTAGCGAACACTGAAGCTTTCTTT	CASSPGGGLANTEAFF
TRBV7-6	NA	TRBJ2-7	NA	TGTGCCAGCAGCTCCCGGGACACAGGGGAGCAGTACTTC	CASSSRDTGEQYF
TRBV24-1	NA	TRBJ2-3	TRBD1	TGTGCCACCAGTGGTACCGGGACAGGACCAGATACGCAGTATTTT	CATSGTGTGPDTQYF
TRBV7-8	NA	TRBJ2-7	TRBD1	TGTGCCAGCAGCCTGGACAGGGGCGAGCAGTACTTC	CASSLDRGEQYF
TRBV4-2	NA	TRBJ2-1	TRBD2	TGTGCCAGCAGCCAAGATTTACCCCCACTAGCGGGAGGGAGGGACGAGCAGTTCTTC	CASSQDLPPLAGGRDEQFF
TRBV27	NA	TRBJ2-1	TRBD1	TGTGCCAGCAGTTACAGGGGGGCCTACAATGAGCAGTTCTTC	CASSYRGAYNEQFF
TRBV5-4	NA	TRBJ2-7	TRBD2	TGTGCCAGCAGCTTCGACACCGGGAGGTACGAGCAGTACTTC	CASSFDTGRYEQYF
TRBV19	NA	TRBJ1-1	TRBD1	TGTGCCAGTAGCGCCACAGGGGTCACTGAAGCTTTCTTT	CASSATGVTEAFF
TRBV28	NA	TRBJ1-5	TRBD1	TGTGCCAGCAGTCTTACTACAGGGGTCGGGAGTCAGCCCCAGCATTTT	CASSLTTGVGSQPQHF
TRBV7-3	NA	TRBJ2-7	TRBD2	TGTGCCAGCGCTCCTAGCGGGAGCTCCTACGAGCAGTACTTC	CASAPSGSSYEQYF
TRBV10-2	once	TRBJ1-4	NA	TGCGCCAGCAGTGATCCCGGGGTTAAAGAAAAACTGTTTTTT	CASSDPGVKEKLFF
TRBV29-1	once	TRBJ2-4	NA	TGCAGCGTTGAAGACCCAGCGAGGGTATCCAAAAACATTCAGTACTTC	CSVEDPARVSKNIQYF
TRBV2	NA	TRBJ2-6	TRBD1	TGTGCCAGTGGCTTCCCTCGGCAGGGGGCAGGAGGGGCCAACGTCCTGACTTTC	CASGFPRQGAGGANVLTF
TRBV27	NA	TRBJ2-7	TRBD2	TGTGCCAGCAGTCGGGACAGGGGACTAGCGGGAGCCTACGAGCAGTACTTC	CASSRDRGLAGAYEQYF
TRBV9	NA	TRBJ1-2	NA	TGTGCCAGCAGCGTTTCCCCAAACTATGGCTACACCTTC	CASSVSPNYGYTF
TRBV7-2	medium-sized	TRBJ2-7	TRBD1	TGTGCCAGCAGCTCCCGCTGGGGGACAGGGTTTTCCGAGCAGTACTTC	CASSSRWGTGFSEQYF
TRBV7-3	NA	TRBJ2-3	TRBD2	TGTGCCAGCAGCCGGGCTAGCGGCTACTTAGATACGCAGTATTTT	CASSRASGYLDTQYF
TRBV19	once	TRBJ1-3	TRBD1	TGTGCCAGTAGTCTCCGGACAGGGGGAAACACCATATATTTT	CASSLRTGGNTIYF
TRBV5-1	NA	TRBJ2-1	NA	TGCGCCAGCAGCTTGGGGGCTCCGCGTGAGCAGTTCTTC	CASSLGAPREQFF
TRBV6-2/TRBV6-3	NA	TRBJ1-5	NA	TGTGCCAGCAGTTCCTTCCTCGGGGGCAATCAGCCCCAGCATTTT	CASSSFLGGNQPQHF
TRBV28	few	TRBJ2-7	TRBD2	TGTGCCAGCAGTTTACGGGGGGGACCCAACGCCTACGAGCAGTACTTC	CASSLRGGPNAYEQYF
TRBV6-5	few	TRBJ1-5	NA	TGTGCCAGCACACCCAATCGCGGTGGAGCTCAGCCCCAGCATTTT	CASTPNRGGAQPQHF
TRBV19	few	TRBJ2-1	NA	TGTGCCAGTAGTATAGGGGGCCTGGGGCAGTTCTTC	CASSIGGLGQFF
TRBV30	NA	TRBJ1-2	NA	TGTGCCTGGAGTCACAGGGTAGGCGGCTACACCTTC	CAWSHRVGGYTF
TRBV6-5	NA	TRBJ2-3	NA	TGTGCCAGCTTTAGGGAGGGCACAGATACGCAGTATTTT	CASFREGTDTQYF
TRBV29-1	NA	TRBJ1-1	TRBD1	TGCAGCGTCAAAGACCCACCGGGACAGAGGAACACTGAAGCTTTCTTT	CSVKDPPGQRNTEAFF
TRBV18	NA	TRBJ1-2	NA	TGTGCCAGCTCACCAAATACGGAGAACTATGGCTACACCTTC	CASSPNTENYGYTF
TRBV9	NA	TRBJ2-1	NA	TGTGCCAGCAGCGTAGGACTAGTTAATCGGGGCGAGCAGTTCTTC	CASSVGLVNRGEQFF
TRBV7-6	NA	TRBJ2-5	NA	TGTGCCAGCAGCCGTCGGACTGCCGAGGAGACCCAGTACTTC	CASSRRTAEETQYF
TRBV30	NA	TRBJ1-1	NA	TGTGCCTGGAGGGGGGGGGAGAACACTGAAGCTTTCTTT	CAWRGGENTEAFF
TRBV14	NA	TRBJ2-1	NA	TGTGCCAGCAGCCAAGGGCGGACTTACAATGAGCAGTTCTTC	CASSQGRTYNEQFF